This paragraph covers one TCR beta chain sequence. CDR1 and CDR2 (germline): DFQATT, SNEGSKA (reference sequence). CDR3 length: 12 residues. This sample is part of a study of T cells of healthy individuals. TCRdb reanalysed the 5' RACE reads using MiXCR and keeps one entry per CDR3 protein. Of around 100,000 distinct CDR3 sequences listed, 17% are singletons. The receptor comes from a human donor in good health. The chain has TRBV20-1 and TRBJ2-3; 11 bases agree with TRBD1. The CDR3: CNAGTGGDTQYF. CDR3 in DNA: TGCAACGCCGGGACAGGGGGAGATACGCAGTATTTT.